This T cell receptor (beta chain) was identified in a study of patients and donors after allogeneic stem cell transplantation (dated by TCRdb to about 2020). From a lookup of the germline V gene, CDR1 and CDR2 are SGHVS and FNYEAQ. Between the V and J ends, shortened by 5 bases and 5 bases respectively, the junction contains 16 bases. The CDR3 has 14 amino acids, counting the end cysteine and phenylalanine. Kept here is only the CDR3 DNA, which spans 42 bases and is read in frame from base 1. Preparation of the library involved RT-PCR. The sample was run on a NextSeq 550. TCRdb reprocessing: public reads trimmed at Q25 with fastp, clones called with MiXCR, in-frame beta chains kept. Merged by CDR3 protein, the rows form single entries marked with the most common genes and DNA. For this sample the table gives 200,000 to 250,000 distinct CDR3 sequences, of which 12% to 15% were detected only once. The ten largest make up under 14% of the sample.

This clonotype has only a few counts. Its antigen is not yet known. No quality values exist for individual bases; no much larger clone is one base distant. Sequencing used blood, either unsorted or a sorted T cell fraction (not recorded which). The source is a human donor who was either an allogeneic HSCT recipient or a stem cell or donor lymphocyte infusion donor (not recorded which). It is not recorded whose cells these are; they may come from a transplant donor. The rearranged segments are TRBV7-6 and TRBJ2-7; tentative D gene TRBD1, with 5 bases matching. This receptor has the CDR3 CASSPGAGADEQYF. Read as DNA, the sequence is TGTGCCAGCAGCCCTGGGGCAGGAGCCGACGAGCAGTACTTC.